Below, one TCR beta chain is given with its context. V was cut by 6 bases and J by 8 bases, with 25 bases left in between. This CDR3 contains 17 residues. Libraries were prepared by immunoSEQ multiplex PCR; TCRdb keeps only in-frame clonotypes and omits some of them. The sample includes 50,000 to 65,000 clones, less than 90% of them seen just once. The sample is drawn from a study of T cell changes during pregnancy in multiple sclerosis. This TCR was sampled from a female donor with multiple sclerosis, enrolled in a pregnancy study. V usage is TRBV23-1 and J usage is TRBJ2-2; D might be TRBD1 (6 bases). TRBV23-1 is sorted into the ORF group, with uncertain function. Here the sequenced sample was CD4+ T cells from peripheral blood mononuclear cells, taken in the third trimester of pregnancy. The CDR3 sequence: CASSRISWGLGVGELFF. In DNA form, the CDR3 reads TGCGCCAGCAGCCGGATAAGTTGGGGGCTCGGGGTTGGGGAGCTGTTTTTT.